The 18 T cell receptor beta chains below all came from one sample that was sequenced in a study of T-cell memory formation after mild COVID-19. In TCRdb, the 5' RACE reads were re-called with MiXCR into one record per CDR3 protein. The repertoire holds around 220,000 distinct CDR3 sequences, with around 15% as singletons. The specimen was PBMCs or a T cell subset sorted from them (not recorded which). These receptors were taken from a man in his late teens or twenties who had mild COVID-19 (a few samples of this study predate the infection). Cell type and time point are not known.

The V gene is TRBV6-2 or TRBV6-3, the J gene TRBJ2-7; 7 positions agree with TRBD2. Germline V lookup: CDR1 MNHEY, CDR2 SVGEGT. The CDR3 is 14 amino acids. Losses at the gene ends were 7 bases for V and 2 bases for J; bases not matched to a gene: 8. In nucleotides, the CDR3 is TGTGCCAGCATACCCTCCCTAGCGGCCTACGAGCAGTACTTC. Translating gives CASIPSLAAYEQYF.

This clonotype was observed at least ten times. The V and J genes are TRBV4-3 and TRBJ1-4, with TRBD1 as a possible D gene (6 bases). This CDR3 has 14 amino acids. Germline assignment: CDR1 LGHNA and CDR2 YSLEER. The V end lost 6 bases, the J end lost 5 bases, and 13 bases lay between the germline ends. The CDR3 sequence is CASSSKDRNEKLFF. In DNA, the CDR3 is TGCGCCAGCAGTTCTAAGGACAGAAATGAAAAACTGTTTTTT.

This clonotype appeared a few times. The CDR3 sequence: CASSRIRQGADTEAFF. The CDR3 DNA sequence: TGTGCCAGCAGCCGTATCCGACAGGGCGCGGACACTGAAGCTTTCTTT. The genes are TRBV6-2 or TRBV6-3 and TRBJ1-1; 7 nucleotides align to TRBD1. The length of the CDR3 is 16 residues. Trimming took 6 bases from V and 3 from J; bases not matched to a gene: 13. In germline, CDR1 is MNHEY, CDR2 SVGEGT.

This clonotype showed up just a few times. The J gene is TRBJ1-5, the V gene TRBV5-1; D gene uncertain. The V and J ends lost 1 base and 2 bases respectively, with 10 bases between them. Per the germline V gene, CDR1 is SGHRS and CDR2 is YFSETQ. The CDR3 extends over 15 amino acids. Here the CDR3 DNA reads TGCGCCAGCAGCTTGTCCCCTAGCGGCAATCAGCCCCAGCATTTT. It encodes CASSLSPSGNQPQHF.

This clonotype was seen only a few times. The chain carries TRBV3-1 and TRBJ2-5, with 7 bases fitting TRBD2. The CDR3 runs to 13 residues. Germline CDR1 LGHDT, CDR2 YNNKEL (reference sequence). Trimming cost V 4 bases and J 7 bases; bases outside gene matches: 6. The CDR3 loop is CASSPTGEGTQYF. The CDR3 DNA is TGTGCCAGCAGCCCCACCGGGGAGGGGACCCAGTACTTC.

V is TRBV19 and J is TRBJ1-5; D perhaps matches TRBD1 (5 bases). CDR3 length: 13 residues. The germline V and J ends were trimmed by 11 bases and 3 bases, with 14 bases remaining between them. Germline CDR1 LNHDA, CDR2 SQIVND (reference sequence). The CDR3: CAGGGRYNQPQHF. The CDR3 coding sequence is TGTGCCGGGGGAGGAAGATACAATCAGCCCCAGCATTTT.

This chain joins TRBV5-6 and TRBJ2-2; a possible D gene is TRBD1 (5 bases). This CDR3 spans 16 amino acids. CDR1 is SGHDT and CDR2 is YYEEEE in the germline V gene. V was trimmed by 1 base and J by 1 base, leaving 11 bases between them. The CDR3 loop reads CASSLLQGGNTGELFF. The CDR3 nucleotides are TGTGCCAGCAGCTTGCTTCAGGGTGGGAACACCGGGGAGCTGTTTTTT.

This sequence joins TRBV20-1 and TRBJ1-2; 8 bases agree with TRBD1. V lost 5 bases and J lost 5; bases outside the gene matches: 7. Germline values: CDR1 DFQATT, CDR2 SNEGSKA (reference sequence). This CDR3 is built from 13 residues. In nucleotides, the CDR3 is TGCAGTGCTGGTCAGGGGGCGCGGTATGGCTACACCTTC. Translation gives CSAGQGARYGYTF.

This clonotype was seen only a few times. The chain recombines TRBV11-3 with TRBJ2-5; 8 bases agree with TRBD2. This CDR3 is 19 amino acids long. The germline CDR1 and CDR2 sequences are SGHNT and YENEEA. Trimming at V came to 5 bases and at J to 2 bases, leaving 19 bases not matched to a gene. CDR3 coding DNA: TGTGCCAGCAGCCAGTCCACCCTCCTTAGCGGGGAACGACAAGAGACCCAGTACTTC. The encoded protein is CASSQSTLLSGERQETQYF.

The chain uses TRBV7-3 and TRBJ2-1; 11 nucleotides align to TRBD2. Germline CDR1 reads SGHTA; CDR2 reads FQGTGA. Trimming at V came to 5 bases and at J to 4 bases, leaving 10 bases not matched to a gene. The length of the CDR3 is 17 residues. The DNA for the CDR3 is TGTGCCAGCAGCCCCAACCTAGCGGGGGGCAGTTACAATGAGCAGTTCTTC. The encoded protein is CASSPNLAGGSYNEQFF.

This chain joins TRBV5-1 and TRBJ2-3; D uncertain. The germline gives CDR1 SGHRS, CDR2 YFSETQ. Trimming stripped 3 bases from V and 5 bases from J, with 10 bases between. CDR3 length: 13 amino acids. CDR3: CASSYRMVDTQYF. The CDR3 DNA follows: TGCGCCAGCAGCTACCGAATGGTAGATACGCAGTATTTT.

The rearrangement uses TRBV6-5 and TRBJ1-3; 7 nucleotides align to TRBD1. The CDR3 is 17 amino acids. CDR1 is MNHEY and CDR2 is SVGAGI in the germline V gene. The junction had 8 bases not matched to a gene; V was cut back by 3 bases and J by 0 bases. The CDR3 DNA reads as TGTGCCAGCAGTTATTCGACAGGGAGGTCCTCTGGAAACACCATATATTTT. As protein: CASSYSTGRSSGNTIYF.

The chain carries TRBV25-1 and TRBJ2-5; TRBD1 agrees at 12 bases. The V and J ends lost 6 bases and 7 bases, in that order; junction bases with no gene match: 3. The germline V gene has CDR1 MGHDK and CDR2 SYGVNS. The CDR3 is 13 residues long. CDR3 amino acids: CASRGQGASTQYF. The CDR3 DNA sequence: TGTGCCAGCAGGGGACAGGGGGCATCGACCCAGTACTTC.

This clonotype turned up a few times. The J gene is TRBJ1-5, the V gene TRBV12-3 or TRBV12-4; 8 nucleotides line up with TRBD1. Trimming took 6 bases from V and 6 from J; bases not matched to a gene: 7. The CDR3 runs to 14 residues. In nucleotides, the CDR3 is TGTGCCAGCAGGCAGGGGGCGAGGGCTCAGCCCCAGCATTTT. This encodes CASRQGARAQPQHF.

This chain joins TRBV20-1 and TRBJ2-7, with D perhaps matching TRBD2 (5 bases). The CDR3 contains 14 residues. V was shortened by 6 bases and J by 3 bases, with 18 bases between the two germline ends. Germline values: CDR1 DFQATT, CDR2 SNEGSKA (reference sequence). DNA for the CDR3: TGCAGTGCCACGGACGGACCCGGGGACTACGAGCAGTACGTC. Amino acid sequence: CSATDGPGDYEQYV.

This clonotype was recorded a few times. This chain links TRBV7-2 with TRBJ1-5; the D is unclear. The germline V and J ends were trimmed by 3 bases and 5 bases, with 8 bases remaining between them. The CDR3 has 13 amino acids. Germline V gives CDR1 SGHTA, CDR2 FQGNSA. The CDR3 DNA is TGTGCCAGCAGCTTTGACACTGATCAGCCCCAGCATTTT. Protein: CASSFDTDQPQHF.

This chain links TRBV4-2 with TRBJ2-2; TRBD1 is a possible D gene (6 bases). CDR1 is LGHNA and CDR2 is YNFKEQ in the germline V gene. V was pared by 3 bases and J by 6 bases, with 8 bases between. The CDR3 is made up of 13 amino acids. CDR3 bases: TGTGCCAGCAGCCACAGGGGTTCCGGGGAGCTGTTTTTT. This codes for CASSHRGSGELFF.

The chain is built from TRBV5-1 and TRBJ1-2; 7 bases align to TRBD1. V lost 3 bases and J lost 4; bases outside the gene matches: 9. Germline CDR1 SGHRS, CDR2 YFSETQ. The CDR3 runs to 15 residues. This CDR3 reads CASSSDTGVPYGYTF. Here the CDR3 DNA reads TGCGCCAGCAGCTCCGATACAGGGGTCCCCTATGGCTACACCTTC.